The rows below give T cell receptor beta chains drawn from one sample of a study of T cell responses to AZD1222 COVID-19 vaccine. The data were produced by immunoSEQ multiplex PCR, yet TCRdb's version contains in-frame clones alone and is incomplete. The repertoire holds tens of thousands of clones, with around nine tenths as singletons. Sequenced here: peripheral blood, sampled on day 0 of AZD1222 vaccination. These receptors were taken from an adult in good health. CDR3s include the opening cysteine and the closing phenylalanine or tryptophan. A D gene is named only where the DNA matches it firmly. Some rows have no size entry. The others give once, few or many, or a class for an expanded clone.

CDR3 protein: CASSHGTQETQYF
CDR3 DNA: TGCGCCAGCAGCCACGGTACGCAAGAGACCCAGTACTTC
V gene: TRBV5-1
J gene: TRBJ2-5
clone size: NA
D gene: NA

CDR3 protein: CASGLATDTQYF
CDR3 DNA: TGTGCCAGCGGCCTAGCGACAGATACGCAGTATTTT
V gene: TRBV12-3/TRBV12-4
J gene: TRBJ2-3
clone size: once
D gene: NA

CDR3 protein: CASSSKQGRYEQYF
CDR3 DNA: TGTGCCAGCAGCTCCAAACAGGGGAGGTACGAGCAGTACTTC
V gene: TRBV5-4
J gene: TRBJ2-7
clone size: NA
D gene: NA

CDR3 protein: CASSQEGGLGTEAFF
CDR3 DNA: TGTGCCAGCAGCCAAGAAGGGGGGCTTGGCACTGAAGCTTTCTTT
V gene: TRBV3-1/TRBV3-2
J gene: TRBJ1-1
clone size: NA
D gene: NA

CDR3 protein: CASSQKRAGEGEQYF
CDR3 DNA: TGCGCCAGCAGCCAAAAAAGGGCAGGGGAGGGCGAGCAGTACTTC
V gene: TRBV4-3
J gene: TRBJ2-7
clone size: NA
D gene: NA

CDR3 protein: CASSLGASGANVLTF
CDR3 DNA: TGTGCCAGCAGCTTGGGGGCATCTGGGGCCAACGTCCTGACTTTC
V gene: TRBV5-4
J gene: TRBJ2-6
clone size: NA
D gene: NA

CDR3 protein: CASSYSRQDEQYF
CDR3 DNA: TGTGCCAGCAGTTACTCGCGACAGGACGAGCAGTACTTC
V gene: TRBV6-5
J gene: TRBJ2-7
clone size: NA
D gene: NA

CDR3 protein: CAWSPRDRGRHEQYF
CDR3 DNA: TGTGCCTGGAGCCCCCGAGACAGGGGGCGCCACGAGCAGTACTTC
V gene: TRBV30
J gene: TRBJ2-7
clone size: once
D gene: TRBD1

CDR3 protein: CASSLDRGRNQPQHF
CDR3 DNA: TGTGCCAGCAGCCTCGACAGGGGCCGCAATCAGCCCCAGCATTTT
V gene: TRBV7-2
J gene: TRBJ1-5
clone size: few
D gene: TRBD1

CDR3 protein: CASTPASGEGYTF
CDR3 DNA: TGTGCCAGCACCCCGGCGTCAGGGGAGGGCTACACCTTC
V gene: TRBV2
J gene: TRBJ1-2
clone size: NA
D gene: NA

CDR3 protein: CASLIGPNTEAFF
CDR3 DNA: TGTGCCAGCCTCATCGGACCGAACACTGAAGCTTTCTTT
V gene: TRBV6-5
J gene: TRBJ1-1
clone size: NA
D gene: NA

CDR3 protein: CASTSGGAFSYEQYF
CDR3 DNA: TGTGCCAGCACTTCGGGGGGGGCCTTCTCCTACGAGCAGTACTTC
V gene: TRBV6-5
J gene: TRBJ2-7
clone size: once
D gene: TRBD2

CDR3 protein: CASSPRQGDQPQHF
CDR3 DNA: TGTGCCAGCTCACCTCGACAGGGTGATCAGCCCCAGCATTTT
V gene: TRBV18
J gene: TRBJ1-5
clone size: NA
D gene: TRBD1

CDR3 protein: CASSRPDRERQFF
CDR3 DNA: TGTGCCAGCAGCCGTCCGGACAGGGAAAGGCAGTTCTTC
V gene: TRBV14
J gene: TRBJ2-1
clone size: NA
D gene: TRBD1

CDR3 protein: CASSDNSYEQYF
CDR3 DNA: TGTGCCAGCAGTGACAATTCCTACGAGCAGTACTTC
V gene: TRBV6-1
J gene: TRBJ2-7
clone size: NA
D gene: NA